This T cell receptor beta chain was recovered during a study of shared clonotypes between healthy human individuals (dated by TCRdb to the early 2020s). General notes on the study: A couple of women and three men aged 18 to 49 years were included in the cohort. To estimate repertoire size and how much clonotype sharing occurs between individuals, the study deeply sequenced the blood TCR repertoires of five healthy adults. Different laboratories and diverse techniques were used to prepare libraries and sequence TCR repertoires, to increase sequencing depth and limit assay-specific biases. For each donor, CD4 naive and CD4 memory were each run on three plates, CD8 naive on two plates, and CD8 memory on one plate. Between about 0.8 and 9 billion PBMCs per donor were obtained by leukapheresis. Beyond this particular receptor, the publication reports: Sampling was restricted to blood, and TCR repertoires in tissues likely differ from the TCR repertoires found in blood. Sharing across a few donors was observed for approximately 5% of naive CD4, over 3% of naive CD8, over 2% of memory CD4, and less than 0.45% of memory CD8 clonotypes. Pairwise subsampling indicated that sequencing depth was expected to affect the degree of clonotype sharing among donors. Because the study included a small number of donors, the genetic and exposure-history diversity represented was limited. Estimated clonotype richness was generally larger for naive than for memory subsets. Compared with non-shared clonotypes, clonotypes shared by all four sorted-subset donors had higher generation probabilities. Incomplete sequencing was indicated by rarefaction of sorted-subset datasets, despite the large sequencing depth.

The donors were healthy, HIV-negative adults with no recently reported acute infections or vaccinations. Only Caucasian adults living in Nashville, Tennessee, USA were represented among the donors. Magnetic negative selection was used to enrich CD4+ T cells, after which naive cells were positively selected on CD45RA and the negative fraction became the memory subset. Blood was collected by leukapheresis, and PBMCs were isolated by Ficoll-Histopaque density gradient centrifugation and then cryopreserved in liquid nitrogen vapor phase. Purity and quantity of every magnetically sorted T cell population were checked by analytical flow cytometry. Genomic DNA was isolated from each sorted fraction and quantified by UV absorbance on a Nanodrop 2000c. TCR CDR3 regions were amplified from genomic DNA by multiplex PCR using the deep immunoSEQ assay. Extracted genomic DNA from each cell subset was spread evenly across all wells of several immunoSEQ 96-well plates, with each plate serving as a replicate. For sorted subsets, about 220 ng of genomic DNA, equivalent to around 31,000 T cell genomes, went into each replicate PCR. Purified libraries were measured with a Qubit 3.0 fluorometer, size-checked on a Bioanalyzer 2100, and measured again with the KAPA Library Quantification kit. Every immunoSEQ 96-well plate was sequenced on a dedicated single-read 150-cycle Illumina NextSeq 550 flow cell. In the paper's pipeline: The immunoSEQ output contained only junctional sequences without quality scores, so filtering could not match that applied to full-length reads. Sequences were annotated with PyIR, a Python wrapper for IgBLAST v1.9, using IMGT germline references to assign V/J genes and CDR3. Reads were removed for weak V/J assignments (E-value above 1e-6), missing CDR3, stop codons, out-of-frame junctions, or ambiguous translated residues. V3J clonotypes were defined as sequences sharing the same inferred V gene, J gene, and CDR3 amino acid sequence. Percentage overlap between repertoires was computed as shared unique clonotypes divided by the size of the smaller repertoire. Richness of each repertoire was evaluated using RTK rarefaction, the Chao1 estimator, and Recon v2.1 estimates of unobserved clonotypes. OLGA was used to compute generation probabilities for all TCRbeta clonotypes that the gDNA method yielded from a few donors. The immuneACCESS repertoire file appears here via TCRdb, limited to in-frame rearrangements. These files lack a portion of the clones; in checked studies, under half of the deficit traces to unresolved V genes, and the cause of the others is not known. That table is the source of V, J and clone size, and D and trimming were worked out from the DNA. For this sample the table gives fewer than 400,000 clones, of which approximately 74% were detected only once. Of the sample, under 13% falls within the top ten clones.

The table lists this clone with a few counts. Its binding antigen is unknown. No per-base quality is available; no much larger clone lies one base away. The germline V and J ends show losses of 7 bases and 0 bases respectively, and no gene match explains 9 bases of the junction. The CDR3 spans 15 residues, from the cysteine through the phenylalanine. Just CDR3 DNA is preserved here, 45 bases in frame from base 1. CDR1 MNHNS and CDR2 SASEGT are derived from the germline V gene. Recombination linked TRBV6-1 to TRBJ2-7, with 7 bases matching TRBD1. This sequence originates from a man aged 30-40 years in good health. Material for sequencing was memory CD4+ T cells sorted from blood. Interpreted using the paper, the cell subset or site label stands for: CD45RA-negative fraction. The DNA is as follows: TGTGCCAGCACGGAGACAGGGAGCGGCTCCTACGAGCAGTACTTC. This encodes CASTETGSGSYEQYF.